This is a list of T cell receptor beta chains from one sample in a study of identical twins. TCRdb re-called the 5' RACE reads with MiXCR, one entry per CDR3 protein. The sample shows some 1,600,000 distinct CDR3 sequences, roughly 35% of them seen only once. The specimen sequenced was cord blood. The receptors stem from a newborn girl in good health. CDR3s leave out the opening cysteine and the closing phenylalanine or tryptophan. Each record gives: J gene, V gene, clone size, CDR3 protein. Clone size is stated in some rows and not others, as once, few, many or a class when expanded.

>TRBJ2-4|TRBV20-1|-
SARDAGLASIQY
>TRBJ2-1|TRBV10-2|-
ASSEYGTRHNEQF
>TRBJ1-2|TRBV6-1|few
ASSVSGTRDWYT
>TRBJ1-1|TRBV7-9|-
TSSSELRALEAF
>TRBJ2-7|TRBV7-2|many
ASSFSRDYEQY
>-|TRBV7-9|few
ASSSTSGRGEQY
>TRBJ1-6|TRBV5-1|-
ASSPSDNSPLH
>TRBJ2-3|TRBV20-1|-
SARDRQGPSGTSGGGPQY
>TRBJ2-1|TRBV2|few
ASSKLGSYNEQF
>TRBJ2-3|TRBV3-1|-
ASSPPAPERISTDTQY
>TRBJ2-3|TRBV19|-
ASSIVDTQY
>TRBJ2-7|TRBV7-2|few
ASSWREGPYEQY
>TRBJ2-3|TRBV7-2|many
ASSRLAGASDTQY
>TRBJ2-3|TRBV5-5|few
ASSTGLAGKFLTDTQY
>TRBJ2-4|TRBV5-6|few
ASSALQGSKNIQY
>TRBJ2-5|TRBV4-2|many
ASSQRQGAKETQY
>TRBJ2-3|TRBV7-9|few
ASSFRDRGPDTQY
>TRBJ1-2|TRBV5-1|-
ASSIGTGDGYT
>TRBJ2-3|TRBV3-1|-
ASSQDKRRITDTQY
>TRBJ1-2|TRBV14|many
ATVDSNYGYT
>TRBJ2-3|TRBV6-5|few
ASSSFAVARTDTQY
>TRBJ2-3|TRBV20-1|few
SARVWTSGRSSTDTQY
>TRBJ2-1|TRBV20-1|-
SARDQPHNEQF
>TRBJ2-7|TRBV5-1|many
ASSRGLAPSYEQY
>TRBJ1-1|TRBV3-1|few
ASSQGGQGLFSTEAF
>TRBJ1-4|TRBV7-9|many
ASSFRGATNEKLF
>TRBJ2-7|TRBV4-2|-
ASSQGRSGVYEQY
>TRBJ1-5|TRBV6-1|few
ASRGTGGGTQH
>TRBJ2-3|TRBV24-1|-
ATSEGRTSGGITDTQY
>TRBJ2-1|TRBV6-1|few
ASSEAGTSGRVF
>TRBJ1-2|TRBV20-1|-
SARPPGQGLWGYGYT
>TRBJ1-2|TRBV2|-
ASSEGAVNYGYT
>TRBJ1-5|TRBV20-1|-
SARGPTGVGNQPQH
>TRBJ1-2|TRBV6-1|-
ASSEARGQSGYT
>TRBJ1-2|TRBV27|few
ASSLFGQGYYGYT
>TRBJ2-4|TRBV4-1|once
ASSQVGQRGGDIQY
>TRBJ1-1|TRBV21-1|-
ASNTSFRDSTEAF
>TRBJ2-1|TRBV29-1|many
SVEDGQPKYNEQF
>TRBJ2-7|TRBV4-2|few
ASSPRAGANYEQY
>TRBJ2-1|TRBV6-4|-
ASSDSNLAGGNEQF
>-|TRBV27|few
ASSLFSGRASYNEQY
>TRBJ2-7|TRBV6-6|-
ASSRMTGNEQY
>TRBJ2-4|TRBV14|-
ASSQGVRQKLAKNIQY
>-|TRBV25-1|-
ASSESVRVHGGDEQY
>TRBJ1-2|TRBV5-1|few
ASSSSAANYGYT
>TRBJ2-1|TRBV20-1|-
SARDIHRGRSNEQF
>TRBJ2-7|TRBV4-2|-
ASSQDPPRAPSYEQY
>TRBJ1-1|TRBV2|-
ASSETGAWNTEAF
>TRBJ1-1|TRBV14|many
ASSQEGQNTEAF
>TRBJ1-6|TRBV12-3/TRBV12-4|-
ASRGSSPLH